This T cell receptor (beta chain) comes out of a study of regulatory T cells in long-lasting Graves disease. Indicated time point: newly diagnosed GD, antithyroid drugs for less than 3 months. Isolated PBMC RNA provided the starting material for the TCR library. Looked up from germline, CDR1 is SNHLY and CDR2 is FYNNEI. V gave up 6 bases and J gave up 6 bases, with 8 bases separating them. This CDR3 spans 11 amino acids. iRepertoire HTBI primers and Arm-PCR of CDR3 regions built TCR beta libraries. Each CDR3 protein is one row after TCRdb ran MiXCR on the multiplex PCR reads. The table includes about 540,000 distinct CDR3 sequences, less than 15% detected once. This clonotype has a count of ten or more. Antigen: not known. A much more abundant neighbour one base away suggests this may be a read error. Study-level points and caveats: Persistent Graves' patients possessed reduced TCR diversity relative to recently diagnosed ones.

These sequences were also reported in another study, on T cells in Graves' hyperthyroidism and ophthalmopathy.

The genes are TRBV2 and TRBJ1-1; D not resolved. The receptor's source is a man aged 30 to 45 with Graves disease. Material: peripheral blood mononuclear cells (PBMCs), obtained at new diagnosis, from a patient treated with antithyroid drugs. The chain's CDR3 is CASSGEAEAFF. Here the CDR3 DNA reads TGTGCCAGCAGCGGAGAGGCTGAAGCTTTCTTT.